These 28 T cell receptor beta chains share one sample of origin, sequenced in a study of monozygotic twins with inflammatory bowel disease. TCRdb reprocessed the 5' RACE reads and keeps a single row for each CDR3 protein, giving no DNA. The sample spans 300,000 to 450,000 distinct CDR3 sequences; the ten largest clones claim just over 2.5%. Sequences were obtained from blood. The receptors shown here come from a human donor with ulcerative colitis or Crohn's disease, or a healthy co-twin of an affected twin (not recorded which).

The V call is TRBV7-8, the J call TRBJ2-3; TCRdb selects TRBD2, and the lack of DNA leaves this call unchecked. The CDR3 covers 17 residues. Germline loops: CDR1 SGHVS, CDR2 FQNEAQ. CDR3 residues: CASSLAGLAGVTDTQYF.

The gene calls are TRBV20-1 and TRBJ1-4; the D call of TRBD1 rests on TCRdb alone, since no DNA is present to check it. Germline V gene data show CDR1 as DFQATT and CDR2 as SNEGSKA (reference sequence). This CDR3 contains 14 residues. CDR3 region: CSAREGGRGEKLFF.

The V gene is TRBV10-2, the J gene TRBJ2-1. CDR1 WSHSY and CDR2 SAAADI come from the germline V gene. The CDR3 length is 11 residues. The CDR3 sequence: CASSAGNEQFF.

The J gene is TRBJ2-7, the V gene TRBV7-2; TCRdb indicates TRBD1, and absent DNA this call remains unverified. Per germline, CDR1 SGHTA and CDR2 FQGNSA. This CDR3 comprises 16 residues. The CDR3 spells CASTLKNAGIIYEQYF.

The chain is built from TRBV7-9 and TRBJ2-5; TCRdb's assignment of TRBD2 cannot be checked, as there is no DNA. Germline V gene sequence: CDR1 SEHNR, CDR2 FQNEAQ (reference sequence). This CDR3 spans 14 amino acids. The CDR3 loop reads CASSSAGGSETQYF.

V gene TRBV11-1 combines with J gene TRBJ1-4; TCRdb's D gene call, TRBD1, goes unchecked for lack of DNA. Per the germline V gene, CDR1 is SGHAT and CDR2 is FQDESV (reference sequence). The CDR3 loop spans 19 amino acids. The CDR3 sequence is CASSPLQAWGQGISRGLFF.

The CDR3 sequence is CSAKAQLSNQPQHF. The V and J genes are TRBV20-1 and TRBJ1-5. This CDR3 is 14 amino acids long. Looked up from germline, CDR1 is DFQATT and CDR2 is SNEGSKA (reference sequence).

The chain uses TRBV7-9 and TRBJ1-1; the D call of TRBD1 rests on TCRdb alone, since no DNA is present to check it. The CDR3 has 14 residues. Germline V gene lookup returns CDR1 SEHNR and CDR2 FQNEAQ (reference sequence). CDR3 loop: CASSLGDRGPGAFF.

The J gene is TRBJ2-7, the V gene TRBV12-3 or TRBV12-4. The length of the CDR3 is 16 residues. CDR3 in amino acids: CASSFHDVLGHYEQYF.

This chain joins TRBV13 and TRBJ2-1; the D call of TRBD2 rests on TCRdb alone, since no DNA is present to check it. Per germline, CDR1 PRHDT and CDR2 FYEKMQ (reference sequence). The CDR3 contains 21 residues. The CDR3 is CASTSGTSGGSLGIAYNEQFF.

The CDR3 sequence is CASSLDGTGVINTEAFF. This chain joins TRBV7-2 and TRBJ1-1; TCRdb picks TRBD1, but there is no DNA to check that call. Germline CDR1 and CDR2: SGHTA and FQGNSA. The CDR3 is made up of 17 amino acids.

The chain employs TRBV7-9 and TRBJ2-4. Germline V gene sequence: CDR1 SEHNR, CDR2 FQNEAQ (reference sequence). This CDR3 has 12 residues. The CDR3 here is CASSLVIGGEYF.

This sequence joins TRBV27 and TRBJ1-1; as DNA is missing, the TRBD1 call by TCRdb cannot be tested. Germline loops: CDR1 MNHEY, CDR2 SMNVEV (reference sequence). This CDR3 is built from 16 residues. CDR3 protein: CASSLSPGQGVLKAFF.

This chain joins TRBV9 and TRBJ2-7. This CDR3 has 14 residues. Per germline, CDR1 SGDLS and CDR2 YYNGEE. CDR3 sequence: CASSVGSNSYEQYF. The full variable domain, in which reference TRBV9 and TRBJ2-7 provide the parts outside the CDR3, is DSGVTQTPKHLITATGQRVTLRCSPRSGDLSVYWYQQSLDQGLQFLIQYYNGEERAKGNILERFSAQQFPDLHSELNLSSLELGDSALYFCASSVGSNSYEQYFGPGTRLTVT.

The CDR3 loop is CASSEGDYSEKLFF. This rearrangement joins TRBV5-4 to TRBJ1-4. Germline V lookup: CDR1 SGHNT, CDR2 YYREEE (reference sequence). This CDR3 contains 14 residues. The complete variable domain, with remaining parts taken from reference TRBV5-4 and TRBJ1-4, reads ETGVTQSPTHLIKTRGQQVTLRCSSQSGHNTVSWYQQALGQGPQFIFQYYREEENGRGNFPPRFSGLQFPNYSSELNVNALELDDSALYLCASSEGDYSEKLFFGSGTQLSVL.

The gene calls are TRBV7-3 and TRBJ2-1; TCRdb selects TRBD1, and the lack of DNA leaves this call unchecked. Per the germline V gene, CDR1 is SGHTA and CDR2 is FQGTGA. The CDR3 sequence is 18 residues long. The CDR3 protein is CASSLGRGQSFSYNEQFF.

The chain carries TRBV7-8 and TRBJ2-1; TCRdb proposes TRBD2, but this gene call is untestable without DNA. This CDR3 comprises 15 residues. Germline-derived CDR1 and CDR2 are SGHVS and FQNEAQ. The CDR3: CASSPTSGGMHEQFF.

The chain uses TRBV5-1 and TRBJ2-2; TCRdb outputs TRBD1, but without DNA this stays unchecked. Germline values: CDR1 SGHRS, CDR2 YFSETQ. The CDR3 is 15 amino acids. The CDR3 sequence is CASSLTTGGPGELFF.

This chain links TRBV12-3 or TRBV12-4 with TRBJ2-5. This CDR3 is built from 15 residues. CDR3: CASSLRRKIQETQYF.

This rearrangement joins TRBV5-1 to TRBJ2-2; TCRdb calls TRBD1, which cannot be checked without DNA. The germline V gene encodes CDR1 SGHRS and CDR2 YFSETQ. This CDR3 is built from 16 residues. The CDR3 reads CASSLGQARGPGELFF.

The chain uses TRBV5-4 and TRBJ2-7. CDR3 size: 15 residues. In germline, CDR1 is SGHNT, CDR2 YYREEE (reference sequence). This CDR3 is CASSLDPQTAYEQYF.

The chain recombines TRBV2 with TRBJ2-7. Germline lookup yields CDR1 SNHLY and CDR2 FYNNEI. The CDR3 contains 14 residues. CDR3 sequence reads: CASSAGSQSYEQYF.

This rearrangement joins TRBV7-2 to TRBJ1-1; TCRdb's D gene call, TRBD1, goes unchecked for lack of DNA. From germline, CDR1 is SGHTA and CDR2 FQGNSA. The CDR3 runs to 14 residues. CDR3 sequence reads: CASSSQAGGTEAFF.

V usage is TRBV25-1 and J usage is TRBJ2-3; TCRdb gives TRBD1 as the D gene, but with no DNA this cannot be confirmed. CDR3 length: 16 residues. Germline CDR1 is MGHDK and CDR2 is SYGVNS. This CDR3 is CACRPRTGASTDTQYF.

This chain joins TRBV18 and TRBJ1-5. Germline CDR1 reads KGHSH; CDR2 reads LQKENI. The CDR3 spans 14 residues. This chain's CDR3 is CASSPAIGNQPQHF. Combining the CDR3 with reference TRBV18 and TRBJ1-5 gives the whole variable domain NAGVMQNPRHLVRRRGQEARLRCSPMKGHSHVYWYRQLPEEGLKFMVYLQKENIIDESGMPKERFSAEFPKEGPSILRIQQVVRGDSAAYFCASSPAIGNQPQHFGDGTRLSIL.

The gene calls are TRBV30 and TRBJ2-1; the D gene TCRdb calls, TRBD1, cannot be checked with no DNA. The CDR3 is 14 amino acids. Germline CDR1 reads GTSNPN; CDR2 reads SVGIG (reference sequence). CDR3 region: CAWRDRVSYNEQFF.

V gene TRBV6-1 combines with J gene TRBJ2-3; TCRdb indicates TRBD2, and absent DNA this call remains unverified. The CDR3 runs 14 residues. Germline CDR1 and CDR2: MNHNS and SASEGT. CDR3 sequence reads: CASSEGGLTDTQYF.

The rearrangement links TRBV20-1 to TRBJ1-2; TCRdb calls TRBD1, which cannot be checked without DNA. The length of the CDR3 is 13 residues. Germline CDR1 reads DFQATT; CDR2 reads SNEGSKA (reference sequence). The CDR3 region is CSVSDRTNYGYTF.